Described below is a single T cell receptor beta chain sequence and its context. The data are from a study of blood T cell repertoires in COVID-19. Study details: T cells, B-cell-depleted T cells, or PBMCs supplied cDNA or gDNA.

Germline V gene sequence: CDR1 ENHRY, CDR2 SYGVKD. The CDR3 runs 14 residues. The ends were cut back, 3 bases at V and 8 bases at J, with 13 bases in the middle. How the authors handled the data: It was from reference gene primer amplification that nucleated cell counts were estimated. Generated by immunoSEQ multiplex PCR, the TCRdb table keeps only in-frame clones and is missing some. V and J calls plus clone size are reproduced from that table; the DNA served to infer D and trimming. The table lists 100,000 to 120,000 clones, roughly 90% of them singletons, with over 6.5% in the top ten. V is TRBV10-3 and J is TRBJ1-4; D may be TRBD1 (6 bases). The receptor was derived from a woman aged 65 to 85 who had recovered from COVID-19. The source material was peripheral blood. Here the CDR3 DNA reads TGTGCCATCAGTGACCGGACAGTGGGGGAAAAACTGTTTTTT. Protein: CAISDRTVGEKLFF.